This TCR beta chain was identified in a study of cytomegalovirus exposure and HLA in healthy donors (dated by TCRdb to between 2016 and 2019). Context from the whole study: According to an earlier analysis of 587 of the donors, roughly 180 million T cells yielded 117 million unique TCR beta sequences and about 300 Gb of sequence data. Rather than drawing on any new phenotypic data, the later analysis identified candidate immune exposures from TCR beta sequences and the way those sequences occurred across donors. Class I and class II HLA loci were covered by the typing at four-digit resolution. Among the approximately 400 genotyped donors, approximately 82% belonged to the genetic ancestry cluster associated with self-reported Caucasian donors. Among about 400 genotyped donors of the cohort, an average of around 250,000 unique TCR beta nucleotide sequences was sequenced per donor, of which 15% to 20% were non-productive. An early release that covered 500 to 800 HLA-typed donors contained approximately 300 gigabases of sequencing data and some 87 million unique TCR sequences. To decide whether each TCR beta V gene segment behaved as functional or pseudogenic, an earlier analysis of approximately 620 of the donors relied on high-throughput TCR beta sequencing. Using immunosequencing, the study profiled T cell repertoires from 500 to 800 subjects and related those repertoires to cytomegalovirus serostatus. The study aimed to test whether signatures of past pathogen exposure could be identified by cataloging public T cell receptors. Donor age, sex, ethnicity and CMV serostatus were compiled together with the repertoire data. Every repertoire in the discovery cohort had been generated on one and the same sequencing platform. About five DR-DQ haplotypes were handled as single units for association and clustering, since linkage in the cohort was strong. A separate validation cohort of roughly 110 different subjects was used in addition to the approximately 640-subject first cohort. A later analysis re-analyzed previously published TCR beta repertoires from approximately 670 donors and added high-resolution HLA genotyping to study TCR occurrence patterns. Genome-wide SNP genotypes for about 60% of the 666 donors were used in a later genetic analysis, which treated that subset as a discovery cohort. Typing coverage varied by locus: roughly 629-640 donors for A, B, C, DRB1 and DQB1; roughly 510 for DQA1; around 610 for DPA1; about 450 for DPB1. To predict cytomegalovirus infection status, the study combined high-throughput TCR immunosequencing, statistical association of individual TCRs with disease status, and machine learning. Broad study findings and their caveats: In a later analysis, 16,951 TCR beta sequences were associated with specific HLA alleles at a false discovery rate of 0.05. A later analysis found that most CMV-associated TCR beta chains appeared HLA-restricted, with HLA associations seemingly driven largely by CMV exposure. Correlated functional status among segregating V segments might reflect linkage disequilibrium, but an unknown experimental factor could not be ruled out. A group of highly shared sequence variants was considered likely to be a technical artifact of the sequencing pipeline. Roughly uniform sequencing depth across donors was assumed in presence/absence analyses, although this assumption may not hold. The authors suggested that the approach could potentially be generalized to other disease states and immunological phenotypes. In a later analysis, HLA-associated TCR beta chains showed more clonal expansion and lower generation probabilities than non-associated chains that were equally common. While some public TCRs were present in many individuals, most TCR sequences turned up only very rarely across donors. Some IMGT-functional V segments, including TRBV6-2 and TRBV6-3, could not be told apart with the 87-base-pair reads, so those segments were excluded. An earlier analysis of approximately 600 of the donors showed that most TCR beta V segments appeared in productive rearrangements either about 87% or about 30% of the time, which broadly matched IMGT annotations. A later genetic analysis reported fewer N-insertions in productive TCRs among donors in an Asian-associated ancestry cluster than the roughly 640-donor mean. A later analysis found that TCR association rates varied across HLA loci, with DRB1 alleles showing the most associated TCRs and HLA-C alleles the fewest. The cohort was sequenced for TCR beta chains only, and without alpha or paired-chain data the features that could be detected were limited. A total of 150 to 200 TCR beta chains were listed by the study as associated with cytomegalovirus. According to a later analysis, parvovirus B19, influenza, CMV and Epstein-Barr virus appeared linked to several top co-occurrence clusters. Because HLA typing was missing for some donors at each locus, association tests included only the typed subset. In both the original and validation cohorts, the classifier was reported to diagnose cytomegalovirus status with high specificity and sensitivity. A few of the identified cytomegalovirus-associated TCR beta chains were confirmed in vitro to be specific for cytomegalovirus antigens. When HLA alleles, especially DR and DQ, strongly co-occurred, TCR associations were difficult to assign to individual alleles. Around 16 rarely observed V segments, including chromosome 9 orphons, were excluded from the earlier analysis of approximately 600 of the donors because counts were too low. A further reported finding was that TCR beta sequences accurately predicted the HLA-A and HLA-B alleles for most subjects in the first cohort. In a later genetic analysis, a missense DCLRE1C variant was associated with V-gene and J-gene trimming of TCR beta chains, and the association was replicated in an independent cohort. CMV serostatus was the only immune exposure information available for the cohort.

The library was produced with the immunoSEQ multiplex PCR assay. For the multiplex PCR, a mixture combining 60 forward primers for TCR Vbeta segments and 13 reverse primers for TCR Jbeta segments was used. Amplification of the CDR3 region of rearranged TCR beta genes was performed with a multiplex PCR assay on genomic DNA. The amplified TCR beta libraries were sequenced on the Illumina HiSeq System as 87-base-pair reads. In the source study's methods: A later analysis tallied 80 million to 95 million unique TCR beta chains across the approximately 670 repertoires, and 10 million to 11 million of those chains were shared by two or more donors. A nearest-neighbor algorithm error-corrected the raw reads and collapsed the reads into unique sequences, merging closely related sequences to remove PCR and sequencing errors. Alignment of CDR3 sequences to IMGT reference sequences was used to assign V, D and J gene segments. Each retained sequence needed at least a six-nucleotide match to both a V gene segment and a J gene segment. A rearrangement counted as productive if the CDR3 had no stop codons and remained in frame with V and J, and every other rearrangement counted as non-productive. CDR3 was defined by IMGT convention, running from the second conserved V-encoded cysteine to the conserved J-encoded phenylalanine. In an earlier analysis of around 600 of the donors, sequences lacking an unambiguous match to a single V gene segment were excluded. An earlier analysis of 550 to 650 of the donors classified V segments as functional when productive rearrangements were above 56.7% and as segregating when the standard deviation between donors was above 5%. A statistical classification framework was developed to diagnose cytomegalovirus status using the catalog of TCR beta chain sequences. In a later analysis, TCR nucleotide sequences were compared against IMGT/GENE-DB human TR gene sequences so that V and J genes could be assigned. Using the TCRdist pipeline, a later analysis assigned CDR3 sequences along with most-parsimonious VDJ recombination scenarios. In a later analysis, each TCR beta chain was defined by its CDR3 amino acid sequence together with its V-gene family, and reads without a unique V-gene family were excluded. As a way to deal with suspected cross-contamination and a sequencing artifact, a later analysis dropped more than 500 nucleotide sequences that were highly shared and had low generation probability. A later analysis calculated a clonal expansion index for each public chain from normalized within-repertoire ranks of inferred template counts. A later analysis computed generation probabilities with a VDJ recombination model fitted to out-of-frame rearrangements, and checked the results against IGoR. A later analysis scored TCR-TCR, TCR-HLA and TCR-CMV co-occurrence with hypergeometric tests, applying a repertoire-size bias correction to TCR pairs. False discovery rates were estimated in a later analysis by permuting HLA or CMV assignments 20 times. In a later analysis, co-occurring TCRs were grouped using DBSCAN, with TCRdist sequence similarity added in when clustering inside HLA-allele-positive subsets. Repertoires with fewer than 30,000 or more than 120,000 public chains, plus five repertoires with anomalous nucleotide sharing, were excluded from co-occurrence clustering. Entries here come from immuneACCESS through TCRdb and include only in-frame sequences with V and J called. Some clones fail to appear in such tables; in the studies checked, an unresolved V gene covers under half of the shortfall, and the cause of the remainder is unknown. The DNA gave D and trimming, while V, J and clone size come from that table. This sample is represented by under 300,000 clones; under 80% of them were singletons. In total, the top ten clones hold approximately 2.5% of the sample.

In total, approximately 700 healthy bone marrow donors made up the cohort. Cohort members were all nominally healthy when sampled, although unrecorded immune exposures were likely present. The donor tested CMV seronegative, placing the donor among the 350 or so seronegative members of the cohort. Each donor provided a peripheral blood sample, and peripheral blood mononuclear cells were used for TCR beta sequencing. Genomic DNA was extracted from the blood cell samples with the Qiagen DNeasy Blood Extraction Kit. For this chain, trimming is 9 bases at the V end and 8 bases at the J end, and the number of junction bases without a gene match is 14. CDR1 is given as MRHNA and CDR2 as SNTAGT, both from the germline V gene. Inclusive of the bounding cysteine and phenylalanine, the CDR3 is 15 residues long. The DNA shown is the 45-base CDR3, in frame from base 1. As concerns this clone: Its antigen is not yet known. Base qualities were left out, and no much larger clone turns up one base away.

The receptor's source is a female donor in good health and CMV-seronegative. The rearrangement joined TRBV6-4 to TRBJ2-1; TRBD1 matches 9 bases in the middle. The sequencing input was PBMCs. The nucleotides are TGTGCCAGTGGGTCGGGGGGACAGGGTTTCCATGAGCAGTTCTTC. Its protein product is CASGSGGQGFHEQFF.